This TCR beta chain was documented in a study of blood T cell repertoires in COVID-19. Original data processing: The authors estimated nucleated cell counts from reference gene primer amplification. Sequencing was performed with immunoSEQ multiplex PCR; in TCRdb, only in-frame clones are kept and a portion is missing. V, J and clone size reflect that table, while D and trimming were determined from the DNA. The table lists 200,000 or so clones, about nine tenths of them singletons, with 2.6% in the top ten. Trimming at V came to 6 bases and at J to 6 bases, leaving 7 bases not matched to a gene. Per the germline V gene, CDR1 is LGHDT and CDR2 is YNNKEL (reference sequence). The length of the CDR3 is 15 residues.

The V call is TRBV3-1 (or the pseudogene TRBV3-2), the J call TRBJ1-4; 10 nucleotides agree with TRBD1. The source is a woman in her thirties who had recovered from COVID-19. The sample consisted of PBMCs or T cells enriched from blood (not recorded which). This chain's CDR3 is CASRLTGGGDEKLFF. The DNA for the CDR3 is TGTGCCAGCAGGTTGACAGGGGGCGGGGATGAAAAACTGTTTTTT.